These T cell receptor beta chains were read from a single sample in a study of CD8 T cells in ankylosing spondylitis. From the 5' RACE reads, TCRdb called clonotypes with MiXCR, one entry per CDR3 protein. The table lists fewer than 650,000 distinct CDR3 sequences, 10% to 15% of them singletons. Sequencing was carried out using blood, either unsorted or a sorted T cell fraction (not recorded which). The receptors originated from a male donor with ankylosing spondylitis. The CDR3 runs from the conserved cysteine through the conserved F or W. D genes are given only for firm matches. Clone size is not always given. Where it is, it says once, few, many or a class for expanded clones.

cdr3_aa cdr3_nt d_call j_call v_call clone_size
CSVSTPMGSGAYNEQFF TGCAGCGTTTCGACTCCTATGGGTAGCGGTGCCTACAATGAGCAGTTCTTC NA TRBJ2-1 TRBV29-1 many
CSVGADQPQHF TGCAGCGTGGGGGCAGATCAGCCCCAGCATTTT NA TRBJ1-5 TRBV29-1 NA
CASRLAGGGSEQYF TGTGCCAGCAGGCTAGCGGGAGGTGGAAGCGAGCAGTACTTC TRBD2 TRBJ2-7 TRBV12-3/TRBV12-4 NA
CASSAQGYGANVLTF TGTGCCAGCAGCGCCCAGGGGTATGGGGCCAACGTCCTGACTTTC NA TRBJ2-6 TRBV9 NA
CASSPLGGSVTDTQYF TGTGCCAGCTCACCATTGGGCGGGAGCGTCACAGATACGCAGTATTTT TRBD2 TRBJ2-3 TRBV18 few
CASSLHEGGQQFF TGTGCCAGCAGTTTACACGAGGGAGGACAGCAGTTCTTC NA TRBJ2-1 TRBV12-3/TRBV12-4 NA
CASSLTREAGVRYNEQFF TGTGCCAGCAGCTTAACCCGCGAAGCAGGGGTTCGATACAATGAGCAGTTCTTC NA TRBJ2-1 TRBV11-1 many
CASSQNWAGHEQFF TGTGCCAGCAGCCAAAACTGGGCGGGACATGAGCAGTTCTTC NA TRBJ2-1 TRBV14 NA
CSARGMASGRGGRTDTQYF TGCAGTGCTAGAGGGATGGCTAGCGGGAGAGGGGGACGCACAGATACGCAGTATTTT TRBD2 TRBJ2-3 TRBV20-1 NA
CASRRLAGSVGNEQFF TGTGCCAGCAGGAGACTAGCGGGAAGCGTGGGCAATGAGCAGTTCTTC TRBD2 TRBJ2-1 TRBV11-2 NA
CASSLQGSGNNEQFF TGTGCCAGCAGTTTACAGGGGAGCGGAAACAATGAGCAGTTCTTC TRBD1 TRBJ2-1 TRBV3-1 many
CASSSRPWGESRTDTQYF TGTGCCAGCAGCTCACGCCCCTGGGGGGAATCGAGGACAGATACGCAGTATTTT NA TRBJ2-3 TRBV7-8 many
CASSEDSGRGTDTQYF TGTGCCAGCAGCGAGGATAGCGGTCGGGGAACAGATACGCAGTATTTT NA TRBJ2-3 TRBV9 once
CASSQILGATEAFF TGTGCCAGCAGCCAAATCCTAGGGGCCACTGAAGCTTTCTTT NA TRBJ1-1 TRBV3-1 NA
CASSRGPGAGGTEAFF TGTGCCAGCAGTCGGGGGCCGGGGGCCGGTGGCACTGAAGCTTTCTTT NA TRBJ1-1 TRBV27 NA
CSARVSSPSGTYEQYF TGCAGTGCTAGAGTCTCTTCTCCTAGCGGGACCTACGAGCAGTACTTC TRBD2 TRBJ2-7 TRBV20-1 NA
CATSRKAGGPTGELFF TGTGCCACCAGCAGAAAAGCGGGCGGCCCCACCGGGGAGCTGTTTTTT NA TRBJ2-2 TRBV15 many
CASSLGVPNQPQHF TGTGCCAGCAGTTTAGGGGTGCCCAATCAGCCCCAGCATTTT NA TRBJ1-5 TRBV12-3/TRBV12-4 NA
CASSFLGQSDWVDEQFF TGTGCCAGCAGCTTTTTAGGACAGTCTGACTGGGTCGATGAGCAGTTCTTC NA TRBJ2-1 TRBV11-3 NA
CASSLDPGVNTEAFF TGTGCCAGCAGCTTAGACCCGGGGGTGAACACTGAAGCTTTCTTT NA TRBJ1-1 TRBV11-2 NA
CASSHPGTNSYNEQFF TGTGCCAGCAGCCACCCCGGGACTAACTCCTACAATGAGCAGTTCTTC TRBD2 TRBJ2-1 TRBV3-1 NA
CASSARNYEQYF TGTGCCAGCAGTGCGAGAAACTACGAGCAGTACTTC NA TRBJ2-7 TRBV2 NA
CSVLAGLDTQYF TGCAGTGTACTAGCGGGCTTAGATACGCAGTATTTT TRBD2 TRBJ2-3 TRBV20-1 many
CATTPDFGQGTGELFF TGTGCCACCACGCCGGATTTTGGACAGGGCACCGGGGAGCTGTTTTTT TRBD1 TRBJ2-2 TRBV10-3 NA
CASQGRGREPDTQYF TGTGCCTCCCAAGGGCGCGGGAGGGAGCCAGATACGCAGTATTTT TRBD2 TRBJ2-3 TRBV5-4 NA
CSVARGASGGELFF TGCAGCGTCGCTAGGGGGGCGTCGGGCGGGGAGCTGTTTTTT NA TRBJ2-2 TRBV29-1 many
CASITGDHTGELFF TGCGCCAGCATAACAGGGGATCACACCGGGGAGCTGTTTTTT TRBD1 TRBJ2-2 TRBV5-1 NA
CASSQGTSGIGADTQYF TGTGCCAGCAGCCAAGGGACTAGCGGGATCGGGGCAGATACGCAGTATTTT TRBD2 TRBJ2-3 TRBV3-1 many
CASNTGLTYNEQFF TGTGCCAGCAATACGGGACTCACCTACAATGAGCAGTTCTTC NA TRBJ2-1 TRBV6-1 few
CASSLEPSWGYTF TGTGCCAGCAGCTTAGAGCCCTCATGGGGCTACACCTTC NA TRBJ1-2 TRBV7-8 NA
CASSLGRISGNTIYF TGCGCCAGCAGCTTGGGACGGATCTCTGGAAACACCATATATTTT NA TRBJ1-3 TRBV5-1 NA
CASSRSGYSGANVLTF TGTGCCAGCAGCCGTAGCGGATACTCTGGGGCCAACGTCCTGACTTTC NA TRBJ2-6 TRBV6-1 few
CSARLPVRDTEAFF TGCAGTGCTAGACTACCAGTGAGGGACACTGAAGCTTTCTTT NA TRBJ1-1 TRBV20-1 few
CSVEASYRDSTEAFF TGCAGCGTTGAAGCCAGCTACAGGGATTCGACTGAAGCTTTCTTT NA TRBJ1-1 TRBV29-1 few
CSVEGAEYSYNEQFF TGCAGCGTTGAAGGGGCGGAGTACTCCTACAATGAGCAGTTCTTC NA TRBJ2-1 TRBV29-1 many
CASRRPTRQGNTIYF TGTGCCAGCAGACGACCTACACGACAGGGAAACACCATATATTTT NA TRBJ1-3 TRBV12-3/TRBV12-4 few
CASSEVYNNNEQFF TGTGCCAGCAGTGAAGTCTATAATAACAATGAGCAGTTCTTC NA TRBJ2-1 TRBV6-1 few
CASSLVAGGGEQFF TGTGCCAGCAGTTTAGTAGCGGGAGGAGGTGAGCAGTTCTTC TRBD2 TRBJ2-1 TRBV12-3/TRBV12-4 many
CATFHTGLAATDTQYF TGTGCCACCTTTCACACCGGACTAGCGGCCACAGATACGCAGTATTTT TRBD2 TRBJ2-3 TRBV10-3 NA
CASSLSHPGQTYNEQFF TGTGCCAGCAGTTTATCCCACCCGGGACAGACCTACAATGAGCAGTTCTTC TRBD1 TRBJ2-1 TRBV27 few
CASSEGLAISGGELFF TGTGCCAGCAGTGAGGGACTAGCGATCTCGGGCGGGGAGCTGTTTTTT TRBD2 TRBJ2-2 TRBV12-3/TRBV12-4 few
CASSFTGGYGYTF TGTGCCAGCAGTTTCACAGGGGGCTATGGCTACACCTTC TRBD1 TRBJ1-2 TRBV12-3/TRBV12-4 many
CASTETGTDYGYTF TGTGCCAGCACGGAGACAGGGACGGACTATGGCTACACCTTC NA TRBJ1-2 TRBV21-1 NA
CASSYRGTRGYTF TGTGCCAGCAGCTACAGGGGGACTAGGGGCTACACCTTC TRBD1 TRBJ1-2 TRBV6-5 NA
CASSDPAWGRQPQHF TGTGCCAGCAGTGACCCGGCTTGGGGCCGACAGCCCCAGCATTTT NA TRBJ1-5 TRBV6-4 few